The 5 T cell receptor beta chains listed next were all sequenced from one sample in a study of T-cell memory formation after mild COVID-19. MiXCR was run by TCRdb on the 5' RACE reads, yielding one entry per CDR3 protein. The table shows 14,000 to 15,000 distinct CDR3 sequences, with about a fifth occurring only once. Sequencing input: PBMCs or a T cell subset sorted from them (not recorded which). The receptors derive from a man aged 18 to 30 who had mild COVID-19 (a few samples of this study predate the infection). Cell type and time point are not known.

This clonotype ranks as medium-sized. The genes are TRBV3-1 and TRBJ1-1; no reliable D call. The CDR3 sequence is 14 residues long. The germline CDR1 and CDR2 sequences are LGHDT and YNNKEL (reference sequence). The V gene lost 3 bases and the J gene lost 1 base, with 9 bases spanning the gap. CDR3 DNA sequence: TGTGCCAGCAGCCACCCCGCATGGAACACTGAAGCTTTCTTT. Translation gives CASSHPAWNTEAFF.

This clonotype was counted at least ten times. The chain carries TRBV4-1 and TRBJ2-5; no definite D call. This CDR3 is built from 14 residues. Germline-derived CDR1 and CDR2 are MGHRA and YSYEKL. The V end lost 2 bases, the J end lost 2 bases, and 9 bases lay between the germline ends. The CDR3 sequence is CASSQRLPQETQYF. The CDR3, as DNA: TGCGCCAGCAGCCAAAGACTGCCTCAAGAGACCCAGTACTTC.

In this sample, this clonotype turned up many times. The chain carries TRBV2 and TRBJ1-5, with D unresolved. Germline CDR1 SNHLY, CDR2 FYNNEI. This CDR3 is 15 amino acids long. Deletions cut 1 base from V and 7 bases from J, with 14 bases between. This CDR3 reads CASSEGQQPRQPQHF. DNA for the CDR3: TGTGCCAGCAGTGAAGGTCAGCAACCAAGACAGCCCCAGCATTTT.

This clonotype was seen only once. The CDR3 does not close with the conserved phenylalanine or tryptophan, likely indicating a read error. The CDR3 sequence is CASSFSQWRGSSYNEQFL. The CDR3 DNA reads as TGTGCCAGCTCTTTCTCGCAGTGGCGCGGGAGCTCCTACAATGAGCAGTTCTTA. The chain joins TRBV18 to TRBJ2-1, with 7 bases identical to TRBD2. CDR1 and CDR2 (germline): KGHSH, LQKENI. V was pared by 6 bases and J by 0 bases, with 14 bases of the junction left unmatched. The CDR3 length is 18 residues.

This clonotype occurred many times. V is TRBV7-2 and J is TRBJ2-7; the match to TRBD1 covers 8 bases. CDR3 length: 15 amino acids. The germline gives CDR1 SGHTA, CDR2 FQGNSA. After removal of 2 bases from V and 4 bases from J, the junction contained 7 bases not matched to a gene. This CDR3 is CASSLFGQGAYEQYF. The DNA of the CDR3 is TGTGCCAGCAGCTTATTCGGTCAGGGGGCTTACGAGCAGTACTTC.